This entry describes one T cell receptor beta chain. Its antigen is unidentified. The timepoints at which blood was sampled were baseline, cycle 4 day 1, and cycle 7 day 1. This CDR3 region has 14 residues. The V and J ends lost 6 bases and 1 base, in that order; junction bases with no gene match: 3. CDR1 and CDR2 from the germline V gene are WSHSY and SAAADI. The sample comes from a study of OX40 agonist ivuxolimab in advanced cancers. Study in general: The diagnoses of dose-escalation patients were hepatocellular carcinoma, melanoma, renal cell or head and neck cancer. Findings and caveats of the study: Still undetermined is the antigen specificity of the expanded peripheral T cells. CD4+ and CD8+ blood T cells expanded clonally by week 6 at 0.1 to 3.0 mg/kg.

Clones were read by immunoSEQ multiplex PCR, and TCRdb kept only the in-frame ones, dropping some. Of around 90,000 clones listed, 87% are singletons. The TCR sequence derives from an adult with an advanced solid tumor such as melanoma, head and neck, liver or kidney cancer. This chain uses TRBV10-2 with TRBJ2-1; 7 bases are a match to TRBD2. The material was CD4+ or CD8+ T cells sorted from blood, obtained in a trial of the OX40 agonist ivuxolimab. CDR3 DNA: TGCGCCAGCAGGGAGCGGGAATCCTACAATGAGCAGTTCTTC. Its protein product is CASRERESYNEQFF.